These 15 T cell receptor beta chains originate from one sample sequenced in a study of T cells in Graves' hyperthyroidism and ophthalmopathy. TCR beta CDR3 regions were amplified from RNA transcripts. The HTBI primer set served for first-round RT-PCR of the TCR CDR3. MiXCR was run by TCRdb on the multiplex PCR reads, yielding one entry per CDR3 protein. The sample gives roughly 290,000 distinct CDR3 sequences, roughly 15% of which show up once; roughly 8.5% is in the top ten. Sequencing was done on a sample of blood. The receptors shown here come from a woman aged 25-40 years with Graves' hyperthyroidism that later progressed to Graves' ophthalmopathy.

This clonotype was found many times. The gene calls are TRBV7-9 and TRBJ2-5; 8 nucleotides match TRBD1. The CDR3 is 15 residues long. Unmatched junction bases numbered 9, after V lost 5 bases and J lost 4 bases. Germline-derived CDR1 and CDR2 are SEHNR and FQNEAQ (reference sequence). CDR3 residues: CASSPGQGSGETQYF. The DNA of the CDR3 is TGTGCCAGCAGCCCCGGACAGGGAAGTGGAGAGACCCAGTACTTC.

This clonotype was seen repeatedly, ten times or more. The chain couples TRBV27 to TRBJ2-2; D may be TRBD2 (5 bases). The CDR3 is made up of 16 amino acids. Trimming pared 6 bases from V and 2 bases from J, leaving 16 bases between. The V gene's germline CDR1 is MNHEY and CDR2 SMNVEV (reference sequence). CDR3 region: CASSPLRLANTGELFF. CDR3 in DNA: TGTGCCAGCAGCCCCCTCAGGCTAGCCAACACCGGGGAGCTGTTTTTT.

This clonotype was observed at least ten times. The chain employs TRBV7-9 and TRBJ2-4; D may match TRBD1 or TRBD2 (5 bases each). The CDR3 loop spans 15 amino acids. V lost 2 bases and J lost 9, with 17 bases in between. The V gene's germline CDR1 is SEHNR and CDR2 FQNEAQ (reference sequence). This CDR3 is CASSLLGTGLAIQYF. The CDR3 DNA is TGTGCCAGCAGCTTACTTGGGACGGGTCTTGCCATTCAGTACTTC.

This clonotype was detected a few times. The chain couples TRBV6-1 to TRBJ1-1; D is unresolved. Trimming removed 6 bases at V and 10 bases at J, with 12 bases between. Germline-derived CDR1 and CDR2 are MNHNS and SASEGT. The CDR3 totals 11 residues. The chain's CDR3 is CASSHGAGAFF. In nucleotides, the CDR3 is TGTGCCAGCAGCCACGGCGCCGGAGCTTTCTTT.

In this sample, this clonotype turned up many times. The chain is built from TRBV2 and TRBJ1-4; 10 positions match TRBD1. V dropped 3 bases and J dropped 8; count of bases not matched to a gene: 3. The V gene's germline CDR1 is SNHLY and CDR2 FYNNEI. The CDR3 contains 14 residues. The CDR3 region is CASSDDRGREKLFF. The CDR3 coding sequence is TGTGCCAGCAGTGATGACAGGGGGCGCGAAAAACTGTTTTTT.

A few counts support this clonotype. This chain joins TRBV4-3 and TRBJ2-7; 11 bases agree with TRBD2. Germline CDR1 is LGHNA and CDR2 is YSLEER. CDR3 length: 17 amino acids. With 4 bases clipped from V and 3 bases from J, the junction kept 11 bases outside the gene matches. As DNA, the CDR3 is TGCGCCAGCAGCCCATCTGCCGGGACTAGCGGATACTACGAGCAGTACTTC. The encoded protein is CASSPSAGTSGYYEQYF.

As to this clonotype: A read error may account for a junction end that differs from germline. The chain carries TRBV4-3 and TRBJ1-4; maybe TRBD1 (6 bases). Germline V gene sequence: CDR1 LGHNA, CDR2 YSLEER. The CDR3 extends over 16 amino acids. DNA for the CDR3: TGCGCCAGCAGCCAAGACCGGGGGGCGGCTAATGAAGAACTGTTTTTT. It yields the protein CASSQDRGAANEELFF.

This clonotype came up many times. The chain uses TRBV6-1 and TRBJ2-7; 10 bases map to TRBD1. Germline V gene data show CDR1 as MNHNS and CDR2 as SASEGT. The V segment lost 6 bases and the J segment 5 bases; nucleotides outside the gene matches: 7. The CDR3 consists of 14 residues. CDR3 coding DNA: TGTGCCAGCAGAGACGACAGGGGGCGCGACGAGCAGTACTTC. Residues: CASRDDRGRDEQYF.

This clonotype occurred many times. J is TRBJ2-1 and V is TRBV7-3; tentative D call: TRBD1 (5 bases). Trimming took 6 bases from V and 0 from J, leaving 12 bases between them. The germline V gene has CDR1 SGHTA and CDR2 FQGTGA. The CDR3 spans 15 residues. The CDR3 bases are TGTGCCAGCAGTTGGGGCCTGAGCTCCTACAATGAGCAGTTCTTC. It is translated as CASSWGLSSYNEQFF.

This clonotype was recorded many times. The CDR3, as DNA: TGTGCCTGGACTCATCCGGGGACCCCCCAGTACTTC. Translating it yields CAWTHPGTPQYF. This sequence joins TRBV30 and TRBJ2-5; D tentatively fits TRBD1 or TRBD2 (5 bases each). This CDR3 spans 12 amino acids. Trimming stripped 4 bases from V and 9 bases from J, with 15 bases between. Germline lookup yields CDR1 GTSNPN and CDR2 SVGIG (reference sequence).

This clonotype was counted only a few times. The V call is TRBV6-2 or TRBV6-3, the J call TRBJ2-5; 15 positions agree with TRBD2. The CDR3 is 18 amino acids. The J segment lost 0 bases and the V segment lost 6 bases, leaving 8 bases of the junction unmatched. Germline CDR1 MNHEY, CDR2 SVGEGT. The CDR3 loop is CASSQGTSGRWDQETQYF. The CDR3 nucleotides are TGTGCCAGCAGCCAAGGGACTAGCGGGAGGTGGGACCAAGAGACCCAGTACTTC.

Many counts were recorded for this clonotype. The J gene is TRBJ2-1, the V gene TRBV6-2 or TRBV6-3, with unresolved D. The CDR3 length is 15 residues. Germline V lookup: CDR1 MNHEY, CDR2 SVGEGT. Trimming took off 1 base at V and 3 bases at J, with 10 bases between the two ends. The CDR3 region has the DNA TGTGCCAGCAGTTACTTTGCGGAGAACTACAATGAGCAGTTCTTC. As protein: CASSYFAENYNEQFF.

This clonotype was counted a few times. The chain is built from TRBV5-1 and TRBJ2-5; the match to TRBD1 covers 7 bases. Germline-derived CDR1 and CDR2 are SGHRS and YFSETQ. The CDR3 has 14 residues. With 0 bases clipped from V and 5 bases from J, the junction kept 4 bases outside the gene matches. The CDR3 nucleotides read TGCGCCAGCAGCTTGGAAGGGGGCGAGGAGACCCAGTACTTC. Translating it yields CASSLEGGEETQYF.

A note on this clonotype: A much larger clone lies one base from this, so it may be a read error. The chain links TRBV12-3 or TRBV12-4 to TRBJ2-1; D unresolved. This CDR3 contains 12 residues. Trimming removed 5 bases at V and 10 bases at J, with 12 bases between. The CDR3 DNA is TGTGCCAGCAGTACCCAGACCTGGGAGCAGTTCTTC. Its protein is CASSTQTWEQFF.

This clonotype came up a few times. The V and J genes are TRBV5-4 and TRBJ2-1; perhaps TRBD2 as D (6 bases). Germline CDR1 is SGHNT and CDR2 is YYREEE (reference sequence). This CDR3 is 16 amino acids long. V was shortened by 0 bases and J by 4 bases, with 14 bases between the two germline ends. The CDR3, as DNA: TGTGCCAGCAGCTTGGATGGCGGGGAGCGGTACAATGAGCAGTTCTTC. Protein: CASSLDGGERYNEQFF.